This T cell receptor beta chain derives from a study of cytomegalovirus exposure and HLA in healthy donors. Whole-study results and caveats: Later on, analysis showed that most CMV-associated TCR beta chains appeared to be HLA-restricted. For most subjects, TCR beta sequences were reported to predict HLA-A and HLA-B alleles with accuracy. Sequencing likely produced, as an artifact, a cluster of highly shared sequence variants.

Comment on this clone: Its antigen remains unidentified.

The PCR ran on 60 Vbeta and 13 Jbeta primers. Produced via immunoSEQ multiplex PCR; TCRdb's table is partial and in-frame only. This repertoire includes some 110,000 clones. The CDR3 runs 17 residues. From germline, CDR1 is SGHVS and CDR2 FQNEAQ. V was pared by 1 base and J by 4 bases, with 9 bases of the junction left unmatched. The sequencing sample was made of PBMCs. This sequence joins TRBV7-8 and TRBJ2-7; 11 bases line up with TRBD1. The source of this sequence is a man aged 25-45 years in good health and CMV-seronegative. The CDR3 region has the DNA TGTGCCAGCAGCTTAGGGTTGGGACAGGGGGTCGGGTACGAGCAGTACTTC. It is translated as CASSLGLGQGVGYEQYF.